This T cell receptor beta chain derives from a study of molecular identifiers for immune sequencing clone quantification. Broader study findings: Underestimation of highly expanded clone sizes could arise where identical TCR molecules share a barcode. Clones carrying above 20 RNA copies accounted for over 97% of effector molecules, under 1% in naive cells. Around 940,000 naive cells reportedly did not prevent detection of spiked Jurkat TCR RNA from one cell.

As CD8+CD4-CCR7+CD45RA+ cells, naive CD8 T cells were sorted. Per germline, CDR1 SGHTA and CDR2 FQGNSA. This CDR3 contains 15 residues. V lost 1 base, J lost 4 bases, and 12 bases lay in between. TCRdb used MiXCR to reprocess the PCR reads, holding one entry per CDR3 protein. This repertoire shows some 40,000 distinct CDR3 sequences, 18% found once; its top ten account for 6.5% to 8%. The table lists this clonotype with many counts. Its target is not known. This receptor was taken from a human donor in good health. Some libraries in this study had Jurkat cell RNA spiked in. The chain uses TRBV7-2 and TRBJ2-3, with a tentative D call TRBD2 (6 bases). Material: naive CD8+ T cells from blood, with Jurkat cell RNA spiked in. Regarding subset: FACS-sorted CD8+CD4-CCR7+CD45RA+ naive T cells. CDR3 region: CASSLGGGNADTQYF. The CDR3 DNA reads as TGTGCCAGCAGCTTAGGAGGCGGGAACGCAGATACGCAGTATTTT.